Each of the 9 T cell receptor beta chains below was sequenced from the same sample in a study of regulatory T cells in long-lasting Graves disease (dated by TCRdb to the early 2020s). The time point label for this specimen denotes: newly diagnosed GD, antithyroid drugs for less than 3 months. RNA was extracted from PBMCs in TRIzol for both TCR sequencing and RNA sequencing. Libraries were made using multiplex PCR. The run used an Illumina HiSeq 4000. iRepertoire HTBI primers and Arm-PCR amplification of CDR3 regions were used to construct TCR beta libraries. TCRdb took the public reads, trimmed them with fastp at Q25, ran MiXCR for clone calling and kept in-frame beta chains. Under each unique CDR3 protein, matching rows form one entry showing the most common genes and DNA. The sample yields a few hundred thousand distinct CDR3 sequences; about 17% were counted once. Jointly, the top ten make up about 25% of the sample.

The data were also submitted as part of a second study, on T cells in Graves' hyperthyroidism and ophthalmopathy.

Sequencing used peripheral blood mononuclear cells (PBMCs), obtained at new diagnosis, from a patient treated with antithyroid drugs. These receptors all stem from a woman between 18 and 29 years old with Graves disease. Donor details come from another sample of the same person, matched by shared clones.

This clonotype was observed a few times. The V call is TRBV29-1, the J call TRBJ2-5, with 7 positions matching TRBD1. The CDR3 runs 15 residues. Trimming cost V 2 bases and J 5 bases; bases outside gene matches: 11. The V gene's germline CDR1 is SQVTM and CDR2 ANQGSEA. The DNA of the CDR3 is TGCAGCGTTGAAACTATAACGGGACAGTGGGAGACCCAGTACTTC. Its protein is CSVETITGQWETQYF.

This clonotype was detected many times. The chain recombines TRBV7-9 with TRBJ2-7; the match to TRBD1 covers 8 bases. V trimming: 1 base; J trimming: 6 bases; junction bases outside the gene matches: 5. This CDR3 spans 14 amino acids. Germline CDR1 SEHNR, CDR2 FQNEAQ (reference sequence). Written as DNA, the CDR3 is TGTGCCAGCAGCTTAGGGACAGGGTTCGGCGAGCAGTACTTC. It codes for CASSLGTGFGEQYF.

This clonotype showed up many times. V gene TRBV28 combines with J gene TRBJ2-3; 11 bases are shared with TRBD2. The trim removed 7 bases at V and 3 bases at J, leaving 15 bases unmatched. The CDR3 is made up of 18 amino acids. CDR1 is MDHEN, CDR2 SYDVKM, per germline. The CDR3 here is CASNLDHSGRARTDTQYF. CDR3 in DNA: TGTGCCAGCAACCTAGATCATAGCGGGAGGGCCAGGACAGATACGCAGTATTTT.

Comments on this clonotype: A far larger clone differs by one base, so this is likely a read error. The chain combines TRBV28 with TRBJ2-1, with 9 bases aligning to TRBD2. The junction had 19 bases not matched to a gene; V was cut back by 0 bases and J by 10 bases. The germline CDR1 and CDR2 sequences are MDHEN and SYDVKM. The CDR3 contains 19 residues. CDR3 coding DNA: TGTGCCAGCAGTTTATGGGGCGGGACTAGCACCCCGGAGGGCTACGAGCAGTTCTTC. Translated: CASSLWGGTSTPEGYEQFF. Based on the CDR3 plus reference TRBV28 and TRBJ2-1, the full variable domain is DVKVTQSSRYLVKRTGEKVFLECVQDMDHENMFWYRQDPGLGLRLIYFSYDVKMKEKGDIPEGYSVSREKKERFSLILESASTNQTSMYLCASSLWGGTSTPEGYEQFFGPGTRLTVL.

This clonotype was counted many times. This chain connects TRBV30 to TRBJ1-1; 9 bases agree with TRBD1. This CDR3 has 13 amino acids. Losses at the gene ends were 0 bases for V and 5 bases for J; bases not matched to a gene: 1. CDR1 is GTSNPN, CDR2 SVGIG, per germline (reference sequence). CDR3 residues: CAWSVDRGTEAFF. The CDR3 DNA is TGTGCCTGGAGTGTTGACAGGGGGACTGAAGCTTTCTTT.

In DNA form, the CDR3 reads TGTGCCACCAGTCGGGGGGGGGCAGATACGCAGTATTTT. This gives the protein CATSRGGADTQYF. The rearrangement joins TRBV24-1 to TRBJ2-3, with 8 bases that match TRBD2. Germline V lookup: CDR1 KGHDR, CDR2 SFDVKD. The CDR3 sequence is 13 residues long. The trim removed 6 bases at V and 4 bases at J, leaving 2 bases unmatched.

J is TRBJ2-7 and V is TRBV9, with 8 bases matching TRBD1. The CDR3 extends over 15 amino acids. Trimming took 0 bases from V and 0 from J; bases not matched to a gene: 2. Per germline, CDR1 SGDLS and CDR2 YYNGEE. The CDR3 region has the DNA TGTGCCAGCAGCGTAGGGACAGGGCTCTCCTACGAGCAGTACTTC. Translating gives CASSVGTGLSYEQYF.

This chain connects TRBV10-1 to TRBJ2-1, with 10 bases lining up with TRBD1. This CDR3 has 16 amino acids. Trimming removed 3 bases from V and 9 bases from J; junction bases left unmatched: 11. Germline lookup yields CDR1 WNHNN and CDR2 SYGVQD (reference sequence). CDR3 nucleotides: TGCGCCAGCAGTGATACCGGGACAGGGGCTATCGGTGAGCAGTTCTTC. This codes for CASSDTGTGAIGEQFF.

This clonotype has at least ten counts. This chain joins TRBV6-2 or TRBV6-3 and TRBJ2-2; D gene uncertain. CDR3 length: 16 amino acids. The ends were cut back, 0 bases at V and 5 bases at J, with 13 bases in the middle. Germline values: CDR1 MNHEY, CDR2 SVGEGT. This CDR3 is CASSYSTFEWTGELFF. The CDR3 nucleotides are TGTGCCAGCAGTTACTCGACTTTCGAGTGGACCGGGGAGCTGTTTTTT.